This record concerns one T cell receptor beta chain sequence. Nominally healthy donors were sampled, though unrecorded immune exposures were likely. The germline V gene encodes CDR1 SGHTA and CDR2 FQGNSA. V lost 5 bases, J lost 6 bases, and 20 bases lay in between. This CDR3 is built from 15 residues. These data belong to a study of cytomegalovirus exposure and HLA in healthy donors. The PCR made use of 60 Vbeta and 13 Jbeta primers. Repertoires were generated with immunoSEQ multiplex PCR, while TCRdb's copy carries only in-frame clones and drops some. This table holds roughly 120,000 clones, 73% found once.

This chain connects TRBV7-2 to TRBJ2-7, with D possibly being TRBD1 (6 bases). The receptor comes from a woman in her forties in good health and CMV-seronegative. What was sequenced was PBMCs. This chain's CDR3 is CASSIGLTGPIEQYF. The CDR3 region has the DNA TGTGCCAGCAGCATCGGACTGACAGGCCCCATCGAGCAGTACTTC. The entire variable domain, with the rest obtained from reference TRBV7-2 and TRBJ2-7, is as follows: GAGVSQSPSNKVTEKGKDVELRCDPISGHTALYWYRQSLGQGLEFLIYFQGNSAPDKSGLPSDRFSAERTGGSVSTLTIQRTQQEDSAVYLCASSIGLTGPIEQYFGPGTRLTVT.